A single sample gave rise to the 8 T cell receptor beta chains below, sequenced in a study of shared clonotypes between healthy human individuals. The table came from immunoSEQ multiplex PCR; TCRdb's copy has only in-frame clones and leaves some out. The data show fewer than 2.5 million clones, with 93% seen just once and approximately 0.37% held by the top ten. Sequencing was performed on naive CD4+ T cells from PBMCs. Subset here: CD45RA+ positively selected. All receptors derive from a young man in good health. Some clones in this sample may be carry-over from other donors' samples.

The V and J genes are TRBV5-8 and TRBJ1-1; TRBD1 aligns across 7 bases. Per the germline V gene, CDR1 is SGHTS and CDR2 is YDEGEE. V lost 0 bases, J lost 5 bases, and 4 bases stayed unmatched. The CDR3 runs 14 residues. The CDR3 region is CASSLVKGATEAFF. CDR3 nucleotide sequence: TGTGCCAGCAGCTTGGTTAAGGGGGCGACTGAAGCTTTCTTT. Complete variable domain (other parts from reference TRBV5-8 and TRBJ1-1): EAGVTQSPTHLIKTRGQQATLRCSPISGHTSVYWYQQALGLGLQFLLWYDEGEERNRGNFPPRFSGRQFPNYSSELNVNALELEDSALYLCASSLVKGATEAFFGQGTRLTVV.

Regarding this clone: The sample has other DNA sequences that encode this CDR3 too. This chain uses TRBV6-4 with TRBJ2-1; 8 bases line up with TRBD1. From germline, CDR1 is MRHNA and CDR2 SNTAGT. The junction had 6 bases not matched to a gene; V was cut back by 6 bases and J by 2 bases. The CDR3 has 15 residues. CDR3 DNA sequence: TGTGCCAGCAGCCCAGACAGGGGACCCTACAATGAGCAGTTCTTC. It is translated as CASSPDRGPYNEQFF.

A single count supports this clone. The V gene is TRBV7-3, the J gene TRBJ1-3; possible D gene TRBD1, 5 bases. V lost 6 bases and J 2 bases, leaving 14 bases between the germline ends. Germline V gene sequence: CDR1 SGHTA, CDR2 FQGTGA. The CDR3 is 15 amino acids. CDR3 nucleotides: TGTGCCAGCAGTCAGGCCCCAGGGACTGGAAACACCATATATTTT. Encoded protein: CASSQAPGTGNTIYF. The entire variable domain, with the rest obtained from reference TRBV7-3 and TRBJ1-3, is as follows: GAGVSQTPSNKVTEKGKYVELRCDPISGHTALYWYRQSLGQGPEFLIYFQGTGAADDSGLPNDRFFAVRPEGSVSTLKIQRTERGDSAVYLCASSQAPGTGNTIYFGEGSWLTVV.

This chain uses TRBV10-3 with TRBJ2-1; D not resolved. The CDR3 contains 13 residues. Trimming took off 3 bases at V and 8 bases at J, with 11 bases between the two ends. Germline loops: CDR1 ENHRY, CDR2 SYGVKD. CDR3 protein: CAISDVFQDEQFF. The CDR3 DNA sequence: TGTGCCATCAGTGATGTGTTTCAGGATGAGCAGTTCTTC.

The V call is TRBV7-3, the J call TRBJ2-2; tentative D call: TRBD2 (6 bases). Trimming cost V 4 bases and J 7 bases, with 10 bases left between them. The germline V gene has CDR1 SGHTA and CDR2 FQGTGA. The CDR3 loop spans 13 amino acids. The CDR3 DNA reads as TGTGCCAGCAGCTACCCCGGGGGCGGGGAGCTGTTTTTT. This sequence encodes CASSYPGGGELFF.

This clone was detected a few times. V gene TRBV18 combines with J gene TRBJ1-1; no reliable D call. Germline V lookup: CDR1 KGHSH, CDR2 LQKENI. This CDR3 region has 13 residues. V was trimmed by 2 bases and J by 6 bases, leaving 10 bases between them. CDR3 loop: CASSPSTDPEAFF. The CDR3 bases are TGTGCCAGCTCACCATCGACGGACCCTGAAGCTTTCTTT.

V usage is TRBV28 and J usage is TRBJ1-2, with D possibly being TRBD1 (6 bases). The V gene lost 6 bases and the J gene lost 3 bases, with 11 bases spanning the gap. The CDR3 has 13 amino acids. Germline V gives CDR1 MDHEN, CDR2 SYDVKM. The CDR3 DNA sequence: TGTGCCAGCAGAAGTGGGGGCCACTATGGCTACACCTTC. Encoded protein: CASRSGGHYGYTF.

The chain employs TRBV5-6 and TRBJ1-5; D is unresolved. The V end lost 4 bases, the J end lost 4 bases, and 12 bases lay between the germline ends. The germline gives CDR1 SGHDT, CDR2 YYEEEE. This CDR3 has 14 amino acids. The CDR3 region has the DNA TGTGCCAGCAGCGTTCGAGGCCTTAATCAGCCCCAGCATTTT. It is translated as CASSVRGLNQPQHF.